Listed here are 8 T cell receptor beta chains from one sample, sequenced in a study of T cell responses to AZD1222 COVID-19 vaccine. Sequencing used immunoSEQ multiplex PCR; TCRdb keeps in-frame clones, though not all of them. The data hold about 160,000 clones, with 89% observed a single time. The sequenced sample was peripheral blood, obtained on day 0 of AZD1222 vaccination. The receptors come from an adult in good health.

The V gene is TRBV7-2, the J gene TRBJ2-5, with TRBD1 identical over 11 bases. V gave up 10 bases and J gave up 7 bases; unmatched junction bases: 17. There are 16 residues in the CDR3. Germline CDR1 SGHTA, CDR2 FQGNSA. CDR3 bases: TGTGCCACCGCCGGGACAGGGGGGCTCGTGGAGGGGACCCAGTACTTC. It codes for CATAGTGGLVEGTQYF.

The rearrangement joins TRBV19 to TRBJ1-2, with TRBD1 identical over 7 bases. The length of the CDR3 is 14 residues. The V gene end was trimmed by 5 bases and the J gene end by 4 bases; junction bases not matched to a gene: 7. Germline V gives CDR1 LNHDA, CDR2 SQIVND (reference sequence). The CDR3 region has the DNA TGTGCCAGTAGTTTGAGGGGGCGCAGCTATGGCTACACCTTC. Protein product: CASSLRGRSYGYTF.

This clone was observed a single time. The CDR3 nucleotides read TGTGCCAGCTCACCACAGGGTAGGTCGAGCTATGGCTACACCTTC. Translation gives CASSPQGRSSYGYTF. This chain links TRBV18 with TRBJ1-2; D is unclear. The germline V gene encodes CDR1 KGHSH and CDR2 LQKENI. The V and J ends lost 1 base and 4 bases respectively, with 13 bases between them. This CDR3 is 15 amino acids long.

V usage is TRBV6-5 and J usage is TRBJ1-5, with no clear D. Germline CDR1 reads MNHEY; CDR2 reads SVGAGI. This CDR3 is 14 amino acids long. V lost 5 bases and J lost 4, with 12 bases in between. The CDR3 DNA sequence: TGTGCCAGCAGTCGGAATTGGGCGAATCAGCCCCAGCATTTT. Its protein product is CASSRNWANQPQHF.

This clone was seen once. The J gene is TRBJ2-5, the V gene TRBV30; the match to TRBD2 covers 8 bases. V dropped 4 bases and J dropped 5; count of bases not matched to a gene: 18. The CDR3 spans 17 residues. The germline gives CDR1 GTSNPN, CDR2 SVGIG (reference sequence). CDR3 bases: TGTGCCTGGACCTCAGGCTCGGGAGGGCCGTCAAGTGAGACCCAGTACTTC. This sequence encodes CAWTSGSGGPSSETQYF. The whole variable domain, filled in from reference TRBV30 and TRBJ2-5, reads SQTIHQWPATLVQPVGSPLSLECTVEGTSNPNLYWYRQAAGRGLQLLFYSVGIGQISSEVPQNLSASRPQDRQFILSSKKLLLSDSGFYLCAWTSGSGGPSSETQYFGPGTRLLVL.

J is TRBJ1-4 and V is TRBV28, with a weak D call TRBD1 (6 bases). The CDR3 spans 13 residues. Germline assignment: CDR1 MDHEN and CDR2 SYDVKM. V was cut by 7 bases and J by 4 bases, with 10 bases left in between. CDR3 protein: CASTPGHNEKLFF. In nucleotides, the CDR3 is TGTGCCAGCACCCCGGGACATAATGAAAAACTGTTTTTT.

The V and J genes are TRBV5-1 and TRBJ2-1, with 10 bases identical to TRBD2. J gave up 0 bases and V 4 bases, and 4 bases lay outside the gene matches. The CDR3 is made up of 16 amino acids. In germline, CDR1 is SGHRS, CDR2 YFSETQ. This chain's CDR3 is CASSRPSGSSYNEQFF. CDR3 nucleotide sequence: TGCGCCAGCAGCAGGCCTAGCGGGAGCTCCTACAATGAGCAGTTCTTC.

V is TRBV5-6 and J is TRBJ2-1; D is unclear. The ends were cut back, 1 base at V and 12 bases at J, with 11 bases in the middle. Germline V lookup: CDR1 SGHDT, CDR2 YYEEEE. The CDR3 is 12 amino acids. CDR3 nucleotide sequence: TGTGCCAGCAGCTTGTCGGAAATGCGGCAGTTCTTC. As protein: CASSLSEMRQFF.